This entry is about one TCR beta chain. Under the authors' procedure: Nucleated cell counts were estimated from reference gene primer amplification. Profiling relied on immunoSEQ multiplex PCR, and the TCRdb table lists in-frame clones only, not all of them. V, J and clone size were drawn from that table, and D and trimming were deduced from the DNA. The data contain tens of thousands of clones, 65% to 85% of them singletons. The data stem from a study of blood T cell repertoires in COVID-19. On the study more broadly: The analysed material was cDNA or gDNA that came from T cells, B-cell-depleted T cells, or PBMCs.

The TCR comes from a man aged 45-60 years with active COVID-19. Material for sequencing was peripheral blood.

The CDR3 DNA is TGTGCCAGCAGCTCCGACTACGATGGAACTAATGAAAAACTGTTTTTT. Protein sequence: CASSSDYDGTNEKLFF. The rearrangement joins TRBV13 to TRBJ1-4; no clear D gene. This CDR3 has 16 residues. Per the germline V gene, CDR1 is PRHDT and CDR2 is FYEKMQ (reference sequence). Between the trimmed V and J ends, which lost 4 bases and 1 base, there was a span of 13 bases. Filled out from reference TRBV13 and TRBJ1-4, the complete variable domain reads AAGVIQSPRHLIKEKRETATLKCYPIPRHDTVYWYQQGPGQDPQFLISFYEKMQSDKGSIPDRFSAQQFSDYHSELNMSSLELGDSALYFCASSSDYDGTNEKLFFGSGTQLSVL.